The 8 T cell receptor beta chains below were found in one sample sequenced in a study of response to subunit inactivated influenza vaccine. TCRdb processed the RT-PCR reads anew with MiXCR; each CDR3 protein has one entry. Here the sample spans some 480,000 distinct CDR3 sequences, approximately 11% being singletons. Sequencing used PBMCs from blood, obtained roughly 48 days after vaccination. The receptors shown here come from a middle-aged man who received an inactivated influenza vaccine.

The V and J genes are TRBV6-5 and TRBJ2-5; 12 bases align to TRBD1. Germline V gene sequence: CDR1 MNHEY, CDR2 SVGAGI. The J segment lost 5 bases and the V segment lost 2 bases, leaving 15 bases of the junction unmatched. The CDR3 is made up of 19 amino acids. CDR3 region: CASSYQKGTGGVARETQYF. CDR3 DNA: TGTGCCAGCAGTTACCAAAAAGGGACAGGGGGCGTCGCCAGGGAGACCCAGTACTTC.

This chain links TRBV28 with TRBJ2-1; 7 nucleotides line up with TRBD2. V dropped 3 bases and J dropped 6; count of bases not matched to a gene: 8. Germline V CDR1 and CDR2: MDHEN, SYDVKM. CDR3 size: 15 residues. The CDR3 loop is CASSFGGMGSNEQFF. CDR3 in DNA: TGTGCCAGCAGTTTCGGGGGGATGGGGTCCAATGAGCAGTTCTTC.

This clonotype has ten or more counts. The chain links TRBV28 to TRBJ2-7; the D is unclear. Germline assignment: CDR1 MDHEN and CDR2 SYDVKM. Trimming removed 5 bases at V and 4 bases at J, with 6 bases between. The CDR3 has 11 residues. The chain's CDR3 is CASSPFYEQYF. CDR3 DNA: TGTGCCAGCAGTCCCTTTTACGAGCAGTACTTC.

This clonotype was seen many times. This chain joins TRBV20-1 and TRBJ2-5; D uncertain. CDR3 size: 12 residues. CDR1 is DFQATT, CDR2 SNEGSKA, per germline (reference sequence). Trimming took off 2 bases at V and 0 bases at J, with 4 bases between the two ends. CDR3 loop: CSARRNQETQYF. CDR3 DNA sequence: TGCAGTGCTAGACGCAACCAAGAGACCCAGTACTTC.

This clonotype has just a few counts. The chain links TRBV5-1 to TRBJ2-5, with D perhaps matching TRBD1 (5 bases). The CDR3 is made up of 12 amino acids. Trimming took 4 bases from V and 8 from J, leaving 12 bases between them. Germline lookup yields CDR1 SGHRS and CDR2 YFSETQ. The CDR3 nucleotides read TGCGCCAGCAGCGCAGGCAGGGTAACCCAGTACTTC. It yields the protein CASSAGRVTQYF. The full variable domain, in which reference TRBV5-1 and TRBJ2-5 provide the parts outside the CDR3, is KAGVTQTPRYLIKTRGQQVTLSCSPISGHRSVSWYQQTPGQGLQFLFEYFSETQRNKGNFPGRFSGRQFSNSRSEMNVSTLELGDSALYLCASSAGRVTQYFGPGTRLLVL.

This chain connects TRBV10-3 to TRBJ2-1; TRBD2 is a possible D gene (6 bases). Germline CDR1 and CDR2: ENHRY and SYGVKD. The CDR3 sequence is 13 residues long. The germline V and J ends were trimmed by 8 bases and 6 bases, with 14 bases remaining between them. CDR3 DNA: TGTGCCATCGAGCGGGCGGGGTCCAATGAGCAGTTCTTC. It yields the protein CAIERAGSNEQFF.

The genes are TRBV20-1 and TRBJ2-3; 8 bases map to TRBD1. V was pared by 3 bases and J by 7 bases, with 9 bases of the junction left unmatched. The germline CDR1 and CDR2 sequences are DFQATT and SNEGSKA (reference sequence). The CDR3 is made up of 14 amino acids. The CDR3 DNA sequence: TGCAGTGCTAGCCCTCAGACAGGGGAAAATACGCAGTATTTT. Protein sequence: CSASPQTGENTQYF.

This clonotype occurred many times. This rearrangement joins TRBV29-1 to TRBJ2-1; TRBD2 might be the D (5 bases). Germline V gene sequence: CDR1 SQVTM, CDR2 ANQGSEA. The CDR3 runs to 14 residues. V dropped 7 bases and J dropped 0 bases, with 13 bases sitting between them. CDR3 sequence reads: CSGTRTSSYNEQFF. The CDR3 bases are TGCAGCGGCACTAGGACGAGCTCCTACAATGAGCAGTTCTTC.